The 7 T cell receptor beta chains given below trace back to one sample, sequenced in a study of shared clonotypes between healthy human individuals. Clones were read by immunoSEQ multiplex PCR, and TCRdb kept only the in-frame ones, dropping some. The table shows 2.3 million or so clones, with about 92% occurring only once. Sequencing was done on a sample of naive CD4+ T cells from PBMCs. Regarding subset: CD45RA+ positively selected. The receptors were gathered from a man aged 18 to 29 in good health. Some clones in this sample may be carry-over from other donors' samples.

The genes are TRBV11-2 and TRBJ2-3; TRBD1 might be the D (6 bases). This CDR3 spans 16 amino acids. Germline V gene data show CDR1 as SGHAT and CDR2 as FQNNGV. V lost 3 bases to trimming and J lost 2 bases, with 15 bases between them. This CDR3 reads CASSFGRGQFTDTQYF. The CDR3 DNA is TGTGCCAGCAGCTTCGGCAGGGGCCAGTTCACAGATACGCAGTATTTT.

About this clone: Other DNA variants within this sample encode the same CDR3. The CDR3 reads CASSIARGSYEQYF. CDR3 in DNA: TGTGCCAGTAGCATCGCCAGGGGTTCCTACGAGCAGTACTTC. The chain combines TRBV19 with TRBJ2-7, with D possibly TRBD1 on 6 matching bases. Germline V gene lookup returns CDR1 LNHDA and CDR2 SQIVND (reference sequence). The CDR3 spans 14 residues. Trimming stripped 6 bases from V and 1 base from J, with 13 bases between.

The chain is built from TRBV7-9 and TRBJ2-3; possibly TRBD2 for D (5 bases). Per the germline V gene, CDR1 is SEHNR and CDR2 is FQNEAQ (reference sequence). Trimming removed 6 bases at V and 4 bases at J, with 20 bases between. This CDR3 has 16 residues. CDR3 residues: CASRGTWVARSDTQYF. The CDR3 nucleotides are TGTGCCAGCAGGGGCACTTGGGTAGCGAGGTCAGATACGCAGTATTTT.

Concerning this clone itself: Other nucleotide sequences in the sample specify the same CDR3. V is TRBV5-1 and J is TRBJ2-6, with a possible D match to TRBD1 (6 bases). Germline CDR1 is SGHRS and CDR2 is YFSETQ. Trimming took 3 bases from V and 0 from J, leaving 7 bases between them. The CDR3 runs 15 residues. The CDR3 sequence is CASSSQGSGANVLTF. In DNA form, the CDR3 reads TGCGCCAGCAGCTCACAGGGCTCTGGGGCCAACGTCCTGACTTTC. The full variable domain, completed using reference TRBV5-1 and TRBJ2-6, is KAGVTQTPRYLIKTRGQQVTLSCSPISGHRSVSWYQQTPGQGLQFLFEYFSETQRNKGNFPGRFSGRQFSNSRSEMNVSTLELGDSALYLCASSSQGSGANVLTFGAGSRLTVL.

The chain has TRBV7-8 and TRBJ2-3; 7 nucleotides match TRBD2. The CDR3 sequence is 14 residues long. Trimming at V came to 3 bases and at J to 4 bases, leaving 4 bases not matched to a gene. Per germline, CDR1 SGHVS and CDR2 FQNEAQ. DNA for the CDR3: TGTGCCAGCAGCTTGGGGGGGACTGCAGATACGCAGTATTTT. Translation gives CASSLGGTADTQYF.

The chain joins TRBV18 to TRBJ2-2; 13 nucleotides agree with TRBD2. Per the germline V gene, CDR1 is KGHSH and CDR2 is LQKENI. The CDR3 runs to 21 residues. Trimming at V came to 3 bases and at J to 3 bases, leaving 16 bases not matched to a gene. In nucleotides, the CDR3 is TGTGCCAGCTCACCGCGGGGGGCTAGGACTAGCGGGAGATCGGACACCGGGGAGCTGTTTTTT. Translation: CASSPRGARTSGRSDTGELFF.

J is TRBJ2-3 and V is TRBV5-1, with TRBD2 matching over 7 bases. The CDR3 loop spans 14 amino acids. V was pared by 4 bases and J by 2 bases, with 4 bases of the junction left unmatched. From germline, CDR1 is SGHRS and CDR2 YFSETQ. The CDR3 region is CASSPSGYTDTQYF. The DNA of the CDR3 is TGCGCCAGCAGCCCTAGCGGTTACACAGATACGCAGTATTTT.